This TCR beta chain was documented in a study of T cell responses to AZD1222 COVID-19 vaccine. Only in-frame clones appear in the TCRdb table, and some are missing; sequencing was by immunoSEQ multiplex PCR. The sample yields 110,000 to 150,000 clones, roughly 90% seen once. The CDR3 totals 19 residues. Germline V CDR1 and CDR2: SGHDN, FVKESK. Trimming cost V 2 bases and J 3 bases, with 23 bases left between them. Overall study results and limits: In all cases, repertoires were sampled only after the peak T cell response. Among spike-specific TCRs, nearly half reportedly target unmutated variant regions. Possibly, clonal diversity was underestimated; donors were largely white British and included more females.

On this clone itself: What it recognizes is unknown.

This TCR was sampled from an adult in good health. Sequenced material: peripheral blood, taken on day 0 of AZD1222 vaccination. The chain has TRBV14 and TRBJ1-3, with D uncertain. DNA for the CDR3: TGTGCCAGCAGCCAACCTAACGGGATTCGGGCCGGAGGTGGAAACACCATATATTTT. It is translated as CASSQPNGIRAGGGNTIYF.